This paragraph covers one T cell receptor (beta chain) sequence. Its antigen is still unknown. No base quality information exists; no much larger clone differs at one position. A case-control design nested within a healthcare worker cohort in London, UK, was used, with weekly nasopharyngeal swab PCR tests and blood sampling performed. Between 23 and 31 March 2020, the week of the UK lockdown, healthcare workers were enrolled and then followed up weekly for as long as 16 weeks. CDR1 and CDR2 were assigned from the germline V gene (reference sequence) as LGHDT and YNNKEL. The CDR3 numbers 14 residues from cysteine through phenylalanine. Only the CDR3 region is kept as DNA, spanning 42 bases read in frame from base 1. V is cut by 1 base and J by 1 base, and the space between the germline ends is 8 bases. The data derive from a study of early T cells in non-severe SARS-CoV-2 infection (dated by TCRdb to about 2021). In terms of the full investigation: Because TCR sequencing relied on bulk RNA taken from unsorted whole blood, pairing of alpha and beta chains was not possible. What the study reported, not specific to this receptor: VDJdb matching was skewed toward anti-spike CD8 responses and likely underestimated virus-specific expansions, missing private and CD4 specificities.

The library came from 5' RACE. Reads for this sample came from a NextSeq 500. The TCR library protocol attached unique molecular identifiers to individual cDNA molecules to correct for sequencing error and PCR bias. Both TCR alpha and beta chains were sequenced, and tight co-correlation was observed between alpha and beta sequence abundances in each sample. Regarding the original processing steps: V gene, J gene and CDR3 annotation of TCR sequences was performed with Decombinator V4. TCRs were defined as expanded if a significant change between any two time points was detected under a Poisson model with p below 0.0001. TCR abundances were normalised to the total number of TCRs sequenced in each sample and reported as counts per million. MAIT TCRs were defined by TRAV1-2 paired with TRAJ12, TRAJ20 or TRAJ33, and iNKT TCRs by TRAV10 paired with TRAJ18. A search of VDJdb, accessed on 1 November 2021, was run for TCRs annotated to CMV, EBV and SARS-CoV-2, with TCRs annotated for multiple antigens excluded. TCRdb passed the public sequencing reads through fastp at Q25 and MiXCR, retaining productive beta sequences. When rows share a CDR3 protein, they turn into one entry using the most common DNA and genes. The authors' filters were not applied to this entry. The sample table shows 20,000 to 30,000 distinct CDR3 sequences, and roughly 4.1% are seen once. The leading ten clones occupy around 5.6% of the sample.

The rearranged segments are TRBV3-1 and TRBJ2-7, with TRBD2 as a weak D call on 6 bases. Sequenced input: whole blood. The origin of this receptor is an adult who was a healthcare worker with PCR-confirmed SARS-CoV-2 infection or an uninfected control (not recorded which). The CDR3 region has the sequence CASSQGGESYEQYF. Here is the DNA: TGTGCCAGCAGCCAAGGGGGGGAATCCTACGAGCAGTACTTC.